Listed below are T cell receptor beta chains from one sample, sequenced in a study of T-cell memory formation after mild COVID-19. TCRdb recomputed calls from the 5' RACE reads with MiXCR, one row per CDR3 protein. The table shows about 90,000 distinct CDR3 sequences, with more than 12% occurring only once. The specimen was PBMCs or a T cell subset sorted from them (not recorded which). These receptors were taken from a man between 18 and 29 years old who had mild COVID-19 (a few samples of this study predate the infection). Cell type and time point are not known. CDR3s include the opening cysteine and the closing phenylalanine or tryptophan. The D gene is left open where the match is weak. Clone size is stated in some rows and not others, as once, few, many or a class when expanded.

j_call	d_call	clone_size	v_call	cdr3_nt	cdr3_aa
TRBJ2-7	NA	many	TRBV29-1	TGCAGCGTTGTGGGGGGGCATACCTACGAGCAGTACTTC	CSVVGGHTYEQYF
TRBJ2-2	TRBD1	few	TRBV4-1	TGCGCCAGCAGCCAACCGACAGGGTTGGCCGGGGAGCTGTTTTTT	CASSQPTGLAGELFF
TRBJ2-7	TRBD2	NA	TRBV11-3	TGTGCCAGCAGCTTAAGCGGGGGAAACGACGAGCAGTACTTC	CASSLSGGNDEQYF
TRBJ2-1	NA	few	TRBV4-2	TGTGCCAGCAGCCAAGACATGGGCAGGGTTGAACATGAGCAGTTCTTC	CASSQDMGRVEHEQFF
TRBJ1-1	NA	NA	TRBV7-9	TGTGCCAGCAGCTCCCCCGAAAGCACTGAAGCTTTCTTT	CASSSPESTEAFF
TRBJ2-2	NA	NA	TRBV12-3/TRBV12-4	TGTGCCAGCAGCGCCCCCGGGGAGCTGTTTTTT	CASSAPGELFF
TRBJ2-2	NA	few	TRBV7-9	TGTGCCAGCAGCCCCCGATCTGGCGGGGAGCTGTTTTTT	CASSPRSGGELFF
TRBJ2-1	TRBD2	NA	TRBV7-9	TGTGCCAGCAGCTTCCAGCGGGGGGACAATGAGCAGTTCTTC	CASSFQRGDNEQFF
TRBJ1-1	TRBD1	many	TRBV25-1	TGTGCCAGCAGTGGTCACAGGGGAAGGTCTGAAGCTTTCTTT	CASSGHRGRSEAFF
TRBJ2-7	NA	few	TRBV11-2	TGTGCCAGCAGCTTAGATGCAGGGTCCAGCGAGCAGTACTTC	CASSLDAGSSEQYF
TRBJ2-5	NA	many	TRBV12-3/TRBV12-4	TGTGCCAGCAATTGGGGTAGGGGCCAGGGGGAGACCCAGTACTTC	CASNWGRGQGETQYF
TRBJ2-1	TRBD1	NA	TRBV15	TGTGCCACCAGCAGAGATATGGCCGGGACAGGCAATGAGCAGTTCTTC	CATSRDMAGTGNEQFF
TRBJ2-1	TRBD2	NA	TRBV7-3	TGTGCCAGCAGCTTAGGGACTAGCGGAGGGGGCTCCTACAATGAGCAGTTCTTC	CASSLGTSGGGSYNEQFF
TRBJ1-1	TRBD1	once	TRBV7-6	TGTGCCAGTACGCCAGGGGGAAGATTCGCTGAAGCTTTCTTT	CASTPGGRFAEAFF
TRBJ2-3	TRBD2	once	TRBV11-2	TGTGCCAGCAGCCTCCCCGGGCGGGGGACAGATACGCAGTATTTT	CASSLPGRGTDTQYF
TRBJ2-2	NA	NA	TRBV6-2/TRBV6-3	TGTGCCAGCAGTTACTCGGCGCGGGATCGCACCGGGGAGCTGTTTTTT	CASSYSARDRTGELFF
TRBJ2-1	NA	NA	TRBV4-1	TGCGCCAGCGGCCAGATAGGGCACGATGAGCAGTTCTTC	CASGQIGHDEQFF
TRBJ2-7	NA	NA	TRBV19	TGTGCCAGTAGCCCCGGGACTGCGGAGAGCGAGCAGTACTTC	CASSPGTAESEQYF
TRBJ2-2	TRBD1	few	TRBV27	TGTGCCACCGGGGGGACAGGGGACACCGGGGAGCTGTTTTTT	CATGGTGDTGELFF
TRBJ1-1	NA	NA	TRBV25-1	TGTGCCAGCAGACCTCATGATCATCGAACTGAAGCTTTCTTT	CASRPHDHRTEAFF
TRBJ1-1	NA	NA	TRBV27	TGTGCCAGCAGTTTGTCAGCGGGGCCGTCAGAAGCTTTCTTT	CASSLSAGPSEAFF
TRBJ1-4	NA	NA	TRBV6-5	TGTGCCAGCAGTTCGACGGCAACTAATGAAAAACTGTTTTTT	CASSSTATNEKLFF
TRBJ1-1	TRBD1	NA	TRBV6-5	TGTGCCAGCAGTTTGACAGGGGGGAGGACTGAAGCTTTCTTT	CASSLTGGRTEAFF
TRBJ1-4	NA	NA	TRBV6-6	TGTGCCAGCAGTTTTTCAGCAGGGGCGAGTAATGAAAAACTGTTTTTT	CASSFSAGASNEKLFF
TRBJ2-5	NA	NA	TRBV7-9	TGTGCCAGCAGCCCCCCTATGGGCTTTCGGGGGACCCAGTACTTC	CASSPPMGFRGTQYF
TRBJ1-5	NA	few	TRBV6-6	TGTGCCAGCAGTGAGGGGCCCAGCAATCAGCCCCAGCATTTT	CASSEGPSNQPQHF
TRBJ2-7	NA	NA	TRBV6-5	TGTGCCAGCAGCAAGTTAGACTCCCCAGGAGGGTTAGGTGAGCAGTACTTC	CASSKLDSPGGLGEQYF
TRBJ1-4	NA	few	TRBV15	TGTGCCACCAGCAGGCTCCCGGGGTCCGGTGAAAAACTGTTTTTT	CATSRLPGSGEKLFF
TRBJ2-1	TRBD2	NA	TRBV5-1	TGCGCCAGCACCACTAGCGGGGGGGCGCGGAATGAGCAGTTCTTC	CASTTSGGARNEQFF
TRBJ1-4	TRBD1	many	TRBV25-1	TGTGCCAGCAGTGGGGACAGGGAGGTTGAAAAACTGTTTTTT	CASSGDREVEKLFF
TRBJ2-2	NA	NA	TRBV9	TGTGCCAGCAGCGACAGGTCACCGGGGACCGGGGAGCTGTTTTTT	CASSDRSPGTGELFF
TRBJ2-1	NA	NA	TRBV6-5	TGTGCCAGCAGTACAACTACGCCAGGCAAAGGGCTGGGTAATGAGCAGTTCTTC	CASSTTTPGKGLGNEQFF
TRBJ1-1	TRBD1	many	TRBV6-6	TGTGCCACGCTACAGGGGCGCTTGGACACTGAAGCTTTCTTT	CATLQGRLDTEAFF
TRBJ2-1	NA	few	TRBV5-1	TGCGCCAGCAGAACAGGTTACAATGAGCAGTTCTTC	CASRTGYNEQFF
TRBJ2-7	TRBD1	NA	TRBV20-1	TGCAGTGCTTGGGGGGGACAGGGGCCCCAGCAGTACTTC	CSAWGGQGPQQYF
TRBJ2-3	TRBD2	NA	TRBV27	TGTGCCAGCAGTTTGATAGGCGGGGGACCAGATACGCAGTATTTT	CASSLIGGGPDTQYF